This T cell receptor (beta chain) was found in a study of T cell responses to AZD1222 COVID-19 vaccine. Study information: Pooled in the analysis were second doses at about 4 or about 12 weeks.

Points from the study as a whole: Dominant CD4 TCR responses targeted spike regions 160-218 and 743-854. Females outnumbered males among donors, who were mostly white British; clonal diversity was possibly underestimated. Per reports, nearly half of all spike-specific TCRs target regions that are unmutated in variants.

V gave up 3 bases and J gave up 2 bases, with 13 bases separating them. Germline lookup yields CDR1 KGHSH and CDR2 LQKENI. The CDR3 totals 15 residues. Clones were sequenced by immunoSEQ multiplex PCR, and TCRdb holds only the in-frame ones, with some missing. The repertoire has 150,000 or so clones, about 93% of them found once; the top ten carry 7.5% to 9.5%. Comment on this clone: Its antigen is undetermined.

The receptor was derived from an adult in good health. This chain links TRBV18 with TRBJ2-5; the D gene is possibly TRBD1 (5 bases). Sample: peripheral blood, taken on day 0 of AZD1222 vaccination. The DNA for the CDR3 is TGTGCCAGCTCACCGTCCCGACAGTTTCAAGAGACCCAGTACTTC. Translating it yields CASSPSRQFQETQYF.